One TCR beta chain is described in this entry. What it binds is not known. From its re-call of the 5' RACE reads, TCRdb lists each CDR3 protein once, without DNA. This sample's table reports approximately 210,000 distinct CDR3 sequences. The record originates from a study of monozygotic twins with inflammatory bowel disease. Whole-study results and caveats: People with IBD had fewer clonotypes in common with others than healthy twins did, especially with disease activity. Using the inverse Simpson index, IBD patients had lower TCRbeta diversity than healthy co-twins.

The CDR3 has 15 amino acids. Germline CDR1 SGHAT, CDR2 FQNNGV. The material sequenced was blood. The genes are TRBV11-2 and TRBJ2-3. This sequence originates from a human donor with ulcerative colitis or Crohn's disease, or a healthy co-twin of an affected twin (not recorded which). The CDR3 region is CASSLDRASTDTQYF.